Each of the 3 T cell receptor beta chains below was sequenced from the same sample in a study of blood T cell repertoires in COVID-19. Produced via immunoSEQ multiplex PCR; TCRdb's table is partial and in-frame only. The table shows roughly 94,000 clones, with 65% to 90% occurring only once. Material for sequencing was peripheral blood. The origin of the receptors is a man aged 60 to 69 with acute or convalescent COVID-19.

This clone has only a few counts. The chain uses TRBV18 and TRBJ2-3, with TRBD1 identical over 11 bases. Germline assignment: CDR1 KGHSH and CDR2 LQKENI. Trimming cost V 9 bases and J 3 bases; bases outside gene matches: 2. This CDR3 is built from 13 residues. The CDR3 reads CASGTGGTDTQYF. The CDR3 DNA reads as TGTGCCAGTGGGACAGGGGGAACAGATACGCAGTATTTT.

The chain carries TRBV18 and TRBJ1-2; TRBD1 might be the D (6 bases). Germline V CDR1 and CDR2: KGHSH, LQKENI. This CDR3 is built from 14 residues. The germline V and J ends were trimmed by 6 bases and 6 bases, with 17 bases remaining between them. The CDR3 sequence: CASSPGGAFNGYTF. CDR3 in DNA: TGTGCCAGCTCCCCTGGGGGCGCTTTTAATGGCTACACCTTC.

The chain is built from TRBV7-9 and TRBJ2-7; TRBD2 aligns across 9 bases. Germline CDR1 is SEHNR and CDR2 is FQNEAQ (reference sequence). Trimming cost V 4 bases and J 4 bases; bases outside gene matches: 2. This CDR3 region has 13 residues. CDR3 loop: CASSWTSEYEQYF. The CDR3 nucleotides read TGTGCCAGCAGCTGGACTAGCGAGTACGAGCAGTACTTC. Full variable domain (rest looked up from reference TRBV7-9 and TRBJ2-7): DTGVSQNPRHKITKRGQNVTFRCDPISEHNRLYWYRQTLGQGPEFLTYFQNEAQLEKSRLLSDRFSAERPKGSFSTLEIQRTEQGDSAMYLCASSWTSEYEQYFGPGTRLTVT.